This TCR beta chain was sequenced during a study of cytomegalovirus exposure and HLA in healthy donors. Study results and limitations: Later analysis associated a missense DCLRE1C variant with TCR beta V- and J-gene trimming. Whilst most TCR sequences proved rare, a subset of public TCRs occurred across many donors.

This CDR3 is built from 15 residues. V lost 5 bases to trimming and J lost 9 bases, with 24 bases between them. CDR1 is SGHRS and CDR2 is YFSETQ in the germline V gene. PCR employed 60 Vbeta and 13 Jbeta primers. Using immunoSEQ multiplex PCR, the repertoire was profiled, and TCRdb retains in-frame clones only, with some absent. The table lists under 60,000 clones, roughly four fifths of them singletons. Turning to this clone: Its antigen remains unidentified.

The sample taken for sequencing was PBMCs. V and J are TRBV5-1 and TRBJ2-7; D is possibly TRBD2 (6 bases). The TCR originated in a man in his forties or fifties in good health and CMV-seronegative. The CDR3 DNA reads as TGCGCCAGCAGACTGGCGGGGCTCGCCTCGGAGGTGCAGTACTTC. The encoded protein is CASRLAGLASEVQYF. Full variable domain (rest looked up from reference TRBV5-1 and TRBJ2-7): KAGVTQTPRYLIKTRGQQVTLSCSPISGHRSVSWYQQTPGQGLQFLFEYFSETQRNKGNFPGRFSGRQFSNSRSEMNVSTLELGDSALYLCASRLAGLASEVQYFGPGTRLTVT.